The 25 T cell receptor beta chains listed next were all sequenced from one sample in a study of shared clonotypes between healthy human individuals. Assay: immunoSEQ multiplex PCR; the TCRdb copy retains only in-frame clones and omits some. Among 550,000 to 850,000 clones listed, 55% to 80% were seen once. Sequenced sample: memory CD4+ T cells sorted from blood. Subset of the sample: CD45RA-negative fraction. Receptors originate from a woman younger than 45 in good health.

The genes are TRBV6-1 and TRBJ1-5, with 8 bases fitting TRBD1. With V trimmed by 6 bases and J by 7 bases, 11 bases remained unmatched. This CDR3 is built from 15 residues. Germline V lookup: CDR1 MNHNS, CDR2 SASEGT. CDR3 nucleotides: TGTGCCAGCAGAAGAGGACAGGGACCACGACAGCCCCAGCATTTT. Protein: CASRRGQGPRQPQHF.

V and J are TRBV11-2 and TRBJ2-1; 15 bases line up with TRBD2. V lost 7 bases to trimming and J lost 2 bases; unmatched junction nucleotides: 6. The CDR3 has 17 amino acids. Germline-derived CDR1 and CDR2 are SGHAT and FQNNGV. The CDR3 DNA follows: TGTGCCAGCAAGGGACTAGCGGGAGGTCTCGCCTACAATGAGCAGTTCTTC. Translating gives CASKGLAGGLAYNEQFF.

The rearrangement links TRBV2 to TRBJ2-7; possible D gene TRBD2, 5 bases. Per the germline V gene, CDR1 is SNHLY and CDR2 is FYNNEI. The CDR3 contains 13 residues. Trimming took 4 bases from V and 6 from J, leaving 13 bases between them. Here the CDR3 DNA reads TGTGCCAGCAGTGTGATGGCTAGCAGCGAGCAGTACTTC. Translation: CASSVMASSEQYF. Filled out from reference TRBV2 and TRBJ2-7, the complete variable domain reads EPEVTQTPSHQVTQMGQEVILRCVPISNHLYFYWYRQILGQKVEFLVSFYNNEISEKSEIFDDQFSVERPDGSNFTLKIRSTKLEDSAMYFCASSVMASSEQYFGPGTRLTVT.

This clone was seen many times. The CDR3 bases are TGTGCCAGCAGCGGTTTATCCAAGGACAGGGGCTCTGGCTACACCTTC. This translates into CASSGLSKDRGSGYTF. V and J are TRBV7-2 and TRBJ1-2, with 9 bases lining up with TRBD1. This CDR3 spans 16 amino acids. Trimming cost V 5 bases and J 7 bases; bases outside gene matches: 14. Germline V gives CDR1 SGHTA, CDR2 FQGNSA.

The chain recombines TRBV7-9 with TRBJ2-7, with no clear D. The CDR3 loop spans 14 amino acids. CDR1 is SEHNR, CDR2 FQNEAQ, per germline (reference sequence). Trimming cost V 3 bases and J 0 bases, with 9 bases left between them. The CDR3 region has the DNA TGTGCCAGCAGCTTTCAAGGAGACTCCTACGAGCAGTACTTC. This translates into CASSFQGDSYEQYF.

V gene TRBV27 combines with J gene TRBJ2-7; D might be TRBD1 or TRBD2, each matching 5 bases. The CDR3 consists of 15 residues. The V and J ends lost 2 bases and 2 bases respectively, with 13 bases between them. Per the germline V gene, CDR1 is MNHEY and CDR2 is SMNVEV (reference sequence). In DNA form, the CDR3 reads TGTGCCAGCAGTTTACGGGGCGGACACACCTACGAGCAGTACTTC. Translated, it gives CASSLRGGHTYEQYF.

The chain uses TRBV2 and TRBJ2-7; no clear D gene. CDR3 length equals 11 residues. Germline values: CDR1 SNHLY, CDR2 FYNNEI. V lost 6 bases, J lost 6 bases, and 9 bases lay in between. The CDR3, as DNA: TGTGCCAGCAGAGGAGCGTTCGAGCAGTACTTC. Encoded protein: CASRGAFEQYF. The entire variable domain, with the rest obtained from reference TRBV2 and TRBJ2-7, is as follows: EPEVTQTPSHQVTQMGQEVILRCVPISNHLYFYWYRQILGQKVEFLVSFYNNEISEKSEIFDDQFSVERPDGSNFTLKIRSTKLEDSAMYFCASRGAFEQYFGPGTRLTVT.

The chain carries TRBV28 and TRBJ2-7; the D is unclear. The germline gives CDR1 MDHEN, CDR2 SYDVKM. This CDR3 region has 11 residues. V was clipped by 6 bases and J by 3 bases, with 6 bases between them. The CDR3 loop is CASRTNYEQYF. CDR3 DNA: TGTGCCAGCAGAACGAACTACGAGCAGTACTTC.

The chain recombines TRBV19 with TRBJ1-5, with 8 bases lining up with TRBD1. The germline V gene has CDR1 LNHDA and CDR2 SQIVND (reference sequence). This CDR3 is built from 16 residues. J gave up 2 bases and V 7 bases, and 10 bases lay outside the gene matches. The CDR3 coding sequence is TGTGCCAGTACTGACCCCGGGACAGGCCGCAATCAGCCCCAGCATTTT. Translation: CASTDPGTGRNQPQHF.

The chain uses TRBV14 and TRBJ2-7; no clear D gene. The germline V and J ends were trimmed by 2 bases and 6 bases, with 14 bases remaining between them. This CDR3 comprises 14 residues. The V gene's germline CDR1 is SGHDN and CDR2 FVKESK. In DNA form, the CDR3 reads TGTGCCAGCAGCCAATCCCTTAACAGTCTCGAGCAGTACTTC. Amino acid sequence: CASSQSLNSLEQYF.

The rearrangement links TRBV6-4 to TRBJ1-1; D may be TRBD1 (6 bases). The germline V gene encodes CDR1 MRHNA and CDR2 SNTAGT. The V gene lost 2 bases and the J gene lost 4 bases, with 17 bases spanning the gap. The CDR3 has 16 residues. CDR3 loop: CASSDRSNRVPTEAFF. The CDR3 coding sequence is TGTGCCAGCAGTGACAGGTCGAACAGGGTACCCACTGAAGCTTTCTTT.

The rearrangement uses TRBV5-6 and TRBJ2-4; D may correspond to TRBD1 or TRBD2 (6 bases each). Between the trimmed V and J ends, which lost 6 bases and 5 bases, there was a span of 15 bases. This CDR3 region has 14 residues. CDR1 is SGHDT, CDR2 YYEEEE, per germline. CDR3 loop: CASTSSGGQNIQYF. CDR3 nucleotide sequence: TGTGCCAGCACATCCTCCGGGGGCCAAAACATTCAGTACTTC.

The gene calls are TRBV27 and TRBJ1-2, with 9 bases lining up with TRBD1. This CDR3 contains 15 residues. Germline assignment: CDR1 MNHEY and CDR2 SMNVEV (reference sequence). The V segment lost 5 bases and the J segment 13 bases; nucleotides outside the gene matches: 17. CDR3 DNA: TGTGCCAGCAGTACTCCGGTGAGGGACAGGGCCCACTCCACCTTC. Amino acid sequence: CASSTPVRDRAHSTF.

The rearrangement links TRBV6-4 to TRBJ1-1; unclear D gene. Germline CDR1 and CDR2: MRHNA and SNTAGT. Trimming removed 4 bases at V and 1 base at J, with 7 bases between. The CDR3 spans 13 residues. Here the CDR3 DNA reads TGTGCCAGCAGTGCGACGGCGAACACTGAAGCTTTCTTT. This codes for CASSATANTEAFF.

This sequence joins TRBV28 and TRBJ1-3, with D possibly TRBD1 on 6 matching bases. CDR1 is MDHEN and CDR2 is SYDVKM in the germline V gene. The CDR3 is made up of 15 amino acids. V was shortened by 7 bases and J by 2 bases, with 15 bases between the two germline ends. DNA of the CDR3: TGTGCCAGCACCGACACGGGGGGCGCTGGAAACACCATATATTTT. Protein product: CASTDTGGAGNTIYF.

The genes are TRBV6-1 and TRBJ1-2; D gene uncertain. The germline gives CDR1 MNHNS, CDR2 SASEGT. V was clipped by 8 bases and J by 4 bases, with 20 bases between them. CDR3 length: 15 residues. The CDR3 bases are TGTGCCAGCTCGGGAACTGCTACGGAGAGCTATGGCTACACCTTC. Translating gives CASSGTATESYGYTF.

Comment on this clone: Other DNA variants within this sample encode the same CDR3. The J gene is TRBJ2-1, the V gene TRBV5-1; a weak D match, TRBD2 (6 bases). Trimming took 4 bases from V and 3 from J, leaving 11 bases between them. CDR3 size: 14 residues. Germline V gene sequence: CDR1 SGHRS, CDR2 YFSETQ. CDR3 loop: CASSLTSSYNEQFF. The CDR3 nucleotides read TGCGCCAGCAGCCTCACTAGCAGCTACAATGAGCAGTTCTTC.

The genes are TRBV2 and TRBJ2-5, with 7 bases aligning to TRBD2. This CDR3 has 13 amino acids. The germline CDR1 and CDR2 sequences are SNHLY and FYNNEI. V lost 6 bases and J lost 7; bases outside the gene matches: 8. CDR3: CASRPWPGGTQYF. CDR3 DNA sequence: TGTGCCAGCAGGCCGTGGCCGGGGGGGACCCAGTACTTC.

J is TRBJ2-5 and V is TRBV5-1; D possibly corresponds to TRBD1 (6 bases). The germline CDR1 and CDR2 sequences are SGHRS and YFSETQ. V dropped 0 bases and J dropped 7 bases, with 13 bases sitting between them. The CDR3 is 14 residues long. The CDR3 bases are TGCGCCAGCAGCTTGGGGGGGCCCGGGGCGACCCAGTACTTC. This codes for CASSLGGPGATQYF.

The chain recombines TRBV28 with TRBJ2-7; the match to TRBD2 covers 9 bases. There are 17 residues in the CDR3. Trimming cost V 4 bases and J 3 bases; bases outside gene matches: 13. Germline V CDR1 and CDR2: MDHEN, SYDVKM. In nucleotides, the CDR3 is TGTGCCAGCAGTTCCCGGGTAGCGGGAGTCCCCCTCTACGAGCAGTACTTC. Translation: CASSSRVAGVPLYEQYF.

This chain uses TRBV25-1 with TRBJ1-1; 10 nucleotides agree with TRBD1. The CDR3 runs to 16 residues. In germline, CDR1 is MGHDK, CDR2 SYGVNS. The J segment lost 3 bases and the V segment lost 2 bases, leaving 6 bases of the junction unmatched. The chain's CDR3 is CASSELEGQGDTEAFF. Here the CDR3 DNA reads TGTGCCAGCAGTGAACTCGAAGGACAGGGGGACACTGAAGCTTTCTTT.

This clone was observed a handful of times. Other DNA variants within this sample encode the same CDR3. This sequence joins TRBV18 and TRBJ2-5; 8 bases fit TRBD2. This CDR3 spans 13 amino acids. The V gene's germline CDR1 is KGHSH and CDR2 LQKENI. The trim removed 6 bases at V and 3 bases at J, leaving 3 bases unmatched. In DNA form, the CDR3 reads TGTGCCAGCTCGTCGGGAGGGGAAGAGACCCAGTACTTC. Translated: CASSSGGEETQYF.

This clone was seen a few times. The sample has other DNA sequences that encode this CDR3 too. The rearrangement links TRBV6-5 to TRBJ1-1; D uncertain. V gave up 2 bases and J gave up 0 bases, with 7 bases separating them. The CDR3 consists of 14 residues. In germline, CDR1 is MNHEY, CDR2 SVGAGI. The CDR3 here is CASSYGDLNTEAFF. In DNA, the CDR3 is TGTGCCAGCAGTTACGGGGATCTGAACACTGAAGCTTTCTTT.

The V gene is TRBV10-3, the J gene TRBJ2-7; maybe TRBD2 (5 bases). Germline V gene lookup returns CDR1 ENHRY and CDR2 SYGVKD. This CDR3 is built from 15 residues. Trimming pared 10 bases from V and 6 bases from J, leaving 25 bases between. The CDR3 protein is CATAPGVAPSGEQYF. The CDR3 DNA is TGTGCCACCGCCCCGGGTGTAGCGCCAAGCGGCGAGCAGTACTTC.

The gene calls are TRBV14 and TRBJ2-2; D is ambiguous. Trimming left V 3 bases short and J 3 bases short, with 17 bases between. CDR3 size: 17 residues. Germline lookup yields CDR1 SGHDN and CDR2 FVKESK. CDR3 sequence (DNA): TGTGCCAGCAGCCAGATCGGCCGATGGGGTGACACCGGGGAGCTGTTTTTT. This codes for CASSQIGRWGDTGELFF.